There are a few counts of the clone carrying this T cell receptor (beta chain). Its target is unknown. The PCR contained 60 Vbeta and 13 Jbeta primers. TCRdb's table, derived via immunoSEQ multiplex PCR, lists solely in-frame clones and lacks some. This table has 75,000 to 100,000 clones, around 8% appearing once. This sample is drawn from a study of cytomegalovirus exposure and HLA in healthy donors. Study-wide results and caveats: In an earlier analysis, most TCR beta V segments were productive about 87% or about 30% of the time. Looking again later, the authors saw that most CMV-associated TCR beta chains seemed HLA-restricted.

The TCR originated in a man between 45 and 60 years old in good health and CMV-seronegative. Input material: PBMCs.

CDR3 protein: CASLLDWAGTQYF. The CDR3 DNA is TGTGCCAGCCTTCTAGACTGGGCGGGTACGCAGTATTTT. V is TRBV6-1 and J is TRBJ2-3; TRBD2 is a possible D gene (5 bases). Germline CDR1 is MNHNS and CDR2 is SASEGT. Trimming pared 8 bases from V and 8 bases from J, leaving 17 bases between. The CDR3 extends over 13 amino acids.